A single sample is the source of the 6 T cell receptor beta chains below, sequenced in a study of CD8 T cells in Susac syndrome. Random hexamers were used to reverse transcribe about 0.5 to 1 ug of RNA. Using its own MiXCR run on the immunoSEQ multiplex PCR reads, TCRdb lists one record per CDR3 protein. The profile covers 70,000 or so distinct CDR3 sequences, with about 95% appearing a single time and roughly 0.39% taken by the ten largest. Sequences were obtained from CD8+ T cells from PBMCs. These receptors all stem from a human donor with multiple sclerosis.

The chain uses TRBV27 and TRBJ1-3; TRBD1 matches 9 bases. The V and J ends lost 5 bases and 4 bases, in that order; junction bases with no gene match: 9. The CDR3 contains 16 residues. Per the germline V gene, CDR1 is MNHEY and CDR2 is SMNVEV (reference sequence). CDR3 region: CASSKQGALEGNTIYF. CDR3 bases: TGTGCCAGCAGTAAACAGGGGGCCCTGGAAGGAAACACCATATATTTT.

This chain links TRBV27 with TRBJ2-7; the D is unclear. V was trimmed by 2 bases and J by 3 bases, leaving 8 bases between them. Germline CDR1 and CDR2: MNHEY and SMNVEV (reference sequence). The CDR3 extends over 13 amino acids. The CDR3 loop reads CASSLKGGYEQYF. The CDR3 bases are TGTGCCAGCAGTTTAAAGGGCGGCTACGAGCAGTACTTC.

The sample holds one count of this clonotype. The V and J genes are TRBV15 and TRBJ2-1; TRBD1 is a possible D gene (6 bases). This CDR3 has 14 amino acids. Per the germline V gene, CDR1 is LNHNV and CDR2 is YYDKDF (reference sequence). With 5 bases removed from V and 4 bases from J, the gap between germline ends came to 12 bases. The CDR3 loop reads CATSPRDTYNEQFF. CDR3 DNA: TGTGCCACCAGCCCCCGGGACACGTACAATGAGCAGTTCTTC.

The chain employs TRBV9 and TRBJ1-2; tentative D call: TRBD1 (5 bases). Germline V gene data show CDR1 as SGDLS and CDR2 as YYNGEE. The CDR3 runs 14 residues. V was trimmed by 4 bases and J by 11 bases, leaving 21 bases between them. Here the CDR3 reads CASSSQIVDRQYTF. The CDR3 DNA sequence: TGTGCCAGCAGCTCACAAATAGTCGACAGACAATACACCTTC. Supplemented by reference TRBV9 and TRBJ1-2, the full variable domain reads DSGVTQTPKHLITATGQRVTLRCSPRSGDLSVYWYQQSLDQGLQFLIQYYNGEERAKGNILERFSAQQFPDLHSELNLSSLELGDSALYFCASSSQIVDRQYTFGSGTRLTVV.

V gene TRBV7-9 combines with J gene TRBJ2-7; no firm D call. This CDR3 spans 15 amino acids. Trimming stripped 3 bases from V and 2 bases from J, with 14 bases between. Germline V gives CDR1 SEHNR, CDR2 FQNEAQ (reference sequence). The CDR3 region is CASSLASVPTYEQYF. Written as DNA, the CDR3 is TGTGCCAGCAGCTTGGCCTCGGTCCCAACCTACGAGCAGTACTTC.

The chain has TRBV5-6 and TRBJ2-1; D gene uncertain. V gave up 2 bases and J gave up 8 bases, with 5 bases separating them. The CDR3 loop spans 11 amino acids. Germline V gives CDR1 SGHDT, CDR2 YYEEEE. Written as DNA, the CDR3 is TGTGCCAGCAGCTTTACCTATGAGCAGTTCTTC. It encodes CASSFTYEQFF.